This TCR beta chain was recovered during a study of T-cell reconstitution after alpha-beta-depleted transplantation in children. This clonotype was observed at least ten times. TCRbeta library construction was performed incorporating unique molecular identifiers. MiXCR, run by TCRdb on the PCR reads, gives a single entry per CDR3 protein. This table holds hundreds of thousands of distinct CDR3 sequences, more than 8% found once. This CDR3 has 14 amino acids. The ends lost 4 bases at V and 4 bases at J; junction bases unmatched: 5. The germline gives CDR1 SGHTA, CDR2 FQGNSA. The sequenced sample was PBMCs from the stem cell graft donor, obtained from the stem cell graft. This receptor was taken from a human donor who donated a stem cell graft to a child with SCID. The gene calls are TRBV7-2 and TRBJ2-5; 8 positions match TRBD2. This CDR3 reads CASSYRAGAETQYF. CDR3 nucleotides: TGTGCCAGCAGCTACCGAGCGGGGGCAGAGACCCAGTACTTC.